The present TCR beta chain was sequenced within a study of shared clonotypes between healthy human individuals. Study summary: Plates per donor: three CD4 naive, three CD4 memory, two CD8 naive, one CD8 memory.

The CDR3 loop spans 16 amino acids. CDR1 and CDR2 (germline): SEHNR, FQNEAQ (reference sequence). Trimming removed 1 base from V and 0 bases from J, with 13 bases in between. General study points: A few donors shared approximately 5% of their naive CD4 clonotypes.

Selected positively for CCR7 and CD45RO-negative, naive CD8 cells excluded terminally differentiated effector memory CD45RA+ cells. Free of recent acute infections or vaccinations, the donors were healthy HIV-negative adults. Each sample came from a Caucasian adult donor living in Nashville, Tennessee. In regard to this clone: Its antigen is currently unknown.

Libraries were prepared by immunoSEQ multiplex PCR; TCRdb keeps only in-frame clonotypes and omits some of them. The table has 450,000 to 700,000 clones, just under 97% seen once. This clonotype originated in a woman aged 25 to 39 in good health. The chain combines TRBV7-9 with TRBJ2-7, with D possibly matching TRBD1 (6 bases). Input material: naive CD8+ T cells sorted from blood. CDR3 in amino acids: CASSLGGGHSSYEQYF. The CDR3 DNA sequence: TGTGCCAGCAGCTTAGGTGGGGGACATTCCTCCTACGAGCAGTACTTC.